A selection of T cell receptor beta chains follows, all from one sample in a study of T cell changes during pregnancy in multiple sclerosis. Clones were read by immunoSEQ multiplex PCR, and TCRdb kept only the in-frame ones, dropping some. The data hold approximately 53,000 clones, with 85% to 95% observed a single time. This sample comprised CD4+ T cells from peripheral blood mononuclear cells, obtained in the third trimester of pregnancy. These receptors were obtained from a female donor with multiple sclerosis, enrolled in a pregnancy study. CDR3s include the opening cysteine and the closing phenylalanine or tryptophan. D genes are given only for firm matches. Not all rows give a size; the values are once, few, many and, for expanded clones, a class.

d_gene,v_gene,j_gene,abundance,CDR3nt,CDR3aa
TRBD1,TRBV5-1,TRBJ1-1,-,TGCGCCAGCAGCTTGGCCCCTACAGGGGGACGTACTGAAGCTTTCTTT,CASSLAPTGGRTEAFF
-,TRBV30,TRBJ1-1,-,TGTGCCTGGAGTGAAACGGTGAGGGCTACTGAAGCTTTCTTT,CAWSETVRATEAFF
-,TRBV6-5,TRBJ2-1,-,TGTGCCAGCAGTTACAGTGCGGGGATCAATGAGCAGTTCTTC,CASSYSAGINEQFF
-,TRBV5-4,TRBJ2-3,-,TGTGCCAGCAGCTTGGGACCCAGCGGGTCCACAGATACGCAGTATTTT,CASSLGPSGSTDTQYF
TRBD1,TRBV18,TRBJ2-1,-,TGTGCCAGCGCCGACCGGGACAGGGTCAATGAGCAGTTCTTC,CASADRDRVNEQFF
TRBD1,TRBV19,TRBJ1-5,-,TGTGCCAGTAGTATGAGACAGGGTTTTGAGCCCCAGCATTTT,CASSMRQGFEPQHF
-,TRBV25-1,TRBJ1-1,-,TGTGCCAGCAGTGAATTACCGCGGGCCTGGGGTACTTTCTTT,CASSELPRAWGTFF
TRBD1,TRBV4-3,TRBJ1-2,-,TGCGCCAGCAGCCGCAGACAGGGCGATGGCTACACCTTC,CASSRRQGDGYTF
TRBD1,TRBV6-5,TRBJ1-3,-,TGTGCCAGCAGTTCGACAGGGACCACTGGAAACACCATATATTTT,CASSSTGTTGNTIYF
TRBD2,TRBV4-2,TRBJ2-1,-,TGTGCCAGCAGGATTAGCGGGGGGGCTTACAATGAGCAGTTCTTC,CASRISGGAYNEQFF
-,TRBV7-2,TRBJ2-7,-,TGTGCCAGCTCCCCCTGGGGGCAGGGAAAGGACGAGCAGTACTTC,CASSPWGQGKDEQYF
-,TRBV29-1,TRBJ2-5,-,TGCAGCGTGGTCCTAGGGGGGACCCAGTACTTC,CSVVLGGTQYF
-,TRBV2,TRBJ1-3,-,TGTGCCAGCGCACAGGCCCCTGGAAACACCATATATTTT,CASAQAPGNTIYF
-,TRBV29-1,TRBJ1-4,-,TGCAGCGTTGACCCCCAGGGACTGAATGAAAAACTGTTTTTT,CSVDPQGLNEKLFF
-,TRBV5-6,TRBJ2-4,-,TGTGCCAGCAGCTTGGTATCCAACATTCAGTACTTC,CASSLVSNIQYF
-,TRBV5-1,TRBJ2-7,-,TGCGCCAGCAGCCGGGAAGGCCAGAGGCCGCAGATTGAGCAGTACTTC,CASSREGQRPQIEQYF
TRBD1,TRBV18,TRBJ1-3,-,TGTGCCAGCTCATCCTACGGGACAGTCTCTGGAAACACCATATATTTT,CASSSYGTVSGNTIYF
TRBD2,TRBV7-2,TRBJ2-3,-,TGTGCCAGCAGCTCAGGGACTAGCGGGGGGACAAATACGCAGTATTTT,CASSSGTSGGTNTQYF
TRBD2,TRBV5-4,TRBJ2-1,-,TGTGCCAGCAGCCAGGAGGGACTAGCGGGGGGCCCCAGCTCCTACAATGAGCAGTTCTTC,CASSQEGLAGGPSSYNEQFF
-,TRBV5-1,TRBJ1-1,-,TGCGCCAGCAGCTTTTTGACAGTTGTATACCTAGAAGCTTTCTTT,CASSFLTVVYLEAFF
-,TRBV19,TRBJ1-2,-,TGTGCCAGTAGGGCAGTTGACTATGGCTACACCTTC,CASRAVDYGYTF
-,TRBV30,TRBJ1-1,-,TGTGCCTGGACCTCAGGGCGCGGAACTGAAGCTTTCTTT,CAWTSGRGTEAFF
-,TRBV10-3,TRBJ2-2,-,TGTGCCATCAGGGAACAGGTTACCGGGGAGCTGTTTTTT,CAIREQVTGELFF
-,TRBV6-4,TRBJ1-1,-,TGTGCCAGCAGCTACAGGCTAAACACTGAAGCTTTCTTT,CASSYRLNTEAFF
TRBD2,TRBV6-5,TRBJ2-3,once,TGTGCCAGCAGTTACGACGGGGGGGGCACAGATACGCAGTATTTT,CASSYDGGGTDTQYF
TRBD1,TRBV7-3,TRBJ1-2,-,TGTGCCAGCAGCTTAACGGGACAGGGTCAAGGCTACACCTTC,CASSLTGQGQGYTF
-,TRBV15,TRBJ2-3,-,TGTGCCACCAGCGGGGGGGCTGGAGATACGCAGTATTTT,CATSGGAGDTQYF
TRBD1,TRBV5-5,TRBJ2-7,-,TGTGCCAGCAGCTTGGCACGGACAGGGCCCTACGAGCAGTACTTC,CASSLARTGPYEQYF
TRBD2,TRBV5-1,TRBJ2-7,-,TGCGCCAGCAGCTGGGGGACTAGCGGCTTCTACGAGCAGTACTTC,CASSWGTSGFYEQYF
-,TRBV11-3,TRBJ1-1,-,TGTGCCAGCAGCCCCTCGACAGGTCACACTGAAGCTTTCTTT,CASSPSTGHTEAFF
-,TRBV7-2,TRBJ2-7,-,TGTGCCAGCAGCGGGGCCACACCCTACGAGCAGTACTTC,CASSGATPYEQYF
-,TRBV28,TRBJ2-2,-,TGTGCCAGCAGGTTTGCGGACAGACAGTCTGGGGAGCTGTTTTTT,CASRFADRQSGELFF
-,TRBV5-1,TRBJ2-3,-,TGCGCCAGCAGCTTGGCGGGAGCGGTTACAGATACGCAGTATTTT,CASSLAGAVTDTQYF
-,TRBV4-3,TRBJ1-2,-,TGCGCCAGCAGCCAAGATAACAACCCAGGGGCCTATGGCTACACCTTC,CASSQDNNPGAYGYTF
-,TRBV7-2,TRBJ1-5,-,TGTGCCAGCAGCCCCAGGGGCCTGAGTAGCAATCAGCCCCAGCATTTT,CASSPRGLSSNQPQHF
-,TRBV18,TRBJ1-2,-,TGTGCCAGCTCACCGGACATCTCTCCCCCTTATGGCTACACCTTC,CASSPDISPPYGYTF
TRBD2,TRBV11-2,TRBJ2-1,-,TGTGCCAGCAGCTTAGGGGCGGGGGGCTACAATGAGCAGTTCTTC,CASSLGAGGYNEQFF
TRBD1,TRBV6-1,TRBJ1-1,-,TGTGCCAGCAGTGAACTGTGGAGGACAGGAGCTTTCTTT,CASSELWRTGAFF
-,TRBV11-2,TRBJ1-2,-,TGTGCCAGCAGCTTAAATCCTACCGGGGATGGCTACACCTTC,CASSLNPTGDGYTF
-,TRBV18,TRBJ1-2,-,TGTGCCAGCTCACCCCGGGGGGATAATGGCTACACCTTC,CASSPRGDNGYTF
TRBD2,TRBV15,TRBJ2-1,once,TGTGCCACCAGCAGAGAACGCGGGGGGACCTCCTACAATGAGCAGTTCTTC,CATSRERGGTSYNEQFF
-,TRBV7-2,TRBJ1-5,-,TGTGCCAGCAGCTTAGCGGGCTCCCCAGGCCAGCCCCAGCATTTT,CASSLAGSPGQPQHF
-,TRBV18,TRBJ2-2,few,TGTGCCAGCTCACAGGGGGCGAACACCGGGGAGCTGTTTTTT,CASSQGANTGELFF
-,TRBV27,TRBJ2-5,-,TGTGCCAGCAGTAGATACAGGGAGTTCTTCCAAGAGACCCAGTACTTC,CASSRYREFFQETQYF
-,TRBV30,TRBJ1-6,-,TGTGCCTTCGCCTCCGGGATGAGAAATTCACCCCTCCACTTT,CAFASGMRNSPLHF
-,TRBV18,TRBJ2-7,once,TGTGCCAGCTCACTAATCTACGGCGCCGCGGCCGGGGAGGGGGGATACGAGCAGTACTTC,CASSLIYGAAAGEGGYEQYF
-,TRBV6-5,TRBJ1-5,-,TGTGCCAGCAGGCCGGACAGAAATAGCAATCAGCCCCAGCATTTT,CASRPDRNSNQPQHF
-,TRBV27,TRBJ2-3,-,TGTGCCAGCAGTTCTGAGGAGCAGGGATTAGATACGCAGTATTTT,CASSSEEQGLDTQYF
TRBD1,TRBV6-5,TRBJ1-1,-,TGTGCCAGCAAGGGGGACAGGAGTAACTTTGAAGCTTTCTTT,CASKGDRSNFEAFF
-,TRBV6-4,TRBJ2-3,-,TGTGCCAGCAGTTCCTCGGGCACAGATACGCAGTATTTT,CASSSSGTDTQYF